This T cell receptor beta chain was profiled in a study of T-cell reconstitution after alpha-beta-depleted transplantation in children. Germline values: CDR1 DFQATT, CDR2 SNEGSKA (reference sequence). This CDR3 contains 16 residues. V lost 2 bases, J lost 2 bases, and 9 bases stayed unmatched. Unique molecular identifiers were used to barcode this TCRbeta library. TCRdb reprocessed the PCR reads with MiXCR, giving one entry per CDR3 protein. Seen here are a few hundred thousand distinct CDR3 sequences, 25% to 30% observed once, and the top ten hold approximately 33%. This clonotype was seen a handful of times.

This chain uses TRBV20-1 with TRBJ2-3, with 8 bases identical to TRBD2. Source: PBMCs, taken before TCRalphabeta/CD19-depleted stem cell transplant. The source is a boy less than two years old with Wiskott-Aldrich syndrome, due to receive a stem cell transplant. CDR3 DNA: TGCAGTGCTAGACTCTTACTAGCGGAACACACAGATACGCAGTATTTT. It translates to CSARLLLAEHTDTQYF.